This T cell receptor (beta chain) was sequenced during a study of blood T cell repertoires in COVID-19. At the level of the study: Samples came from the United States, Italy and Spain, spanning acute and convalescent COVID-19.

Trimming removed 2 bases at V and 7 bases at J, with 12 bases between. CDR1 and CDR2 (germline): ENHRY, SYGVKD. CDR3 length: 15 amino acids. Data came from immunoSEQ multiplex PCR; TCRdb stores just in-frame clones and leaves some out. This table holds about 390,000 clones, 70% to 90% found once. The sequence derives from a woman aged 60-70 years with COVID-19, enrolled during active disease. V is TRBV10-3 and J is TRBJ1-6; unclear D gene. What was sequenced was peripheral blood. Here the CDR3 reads CAISEGPASNSPLHF. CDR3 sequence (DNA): TGTGCCATCAGTGAGGGACCCGCTAGCAATTCACCCCTCCACTTT.